The present T cell receptor (beta chain) was sequenced within a study of T cell clonotyping in hematopoietic cell transplantation. Findings and limits, study-wide: Graft donor and pretransplant recipient Inverse Simpson Index values predicted broader posttransplant TCR diversity. Recipient TCR diversity dropped after transplant; expanded clonotypes rose from day 30 to 180.

Noted time point: recipient sample about 28 days before transplant, after cytoreduction. Produced via immunoSEQ multiplex PCR; TCRdb's table is partial and in-frame only. Of tens of thousands of clones listed, around 86% are singletons. With 1 base removed from V and 6 bases from J, the gap between germline ends came to 7 bases. Looked up from germline, CDR1 is SGHAT and CDR2 is FQNNGV. The CDR3 length is 12 residues. A word on this clone: Its antigen is as yet unknown.

Source: peripheral blood mononuclear cells, taken before stem cell transplant. The chain couples TRBV11-2 to TRBJ2-7; D gene unclear. This TCR came from a man aged 60 to 69 with biphenotypic leukemia. Some clones in this sample may be carry-over from other donors' samples. The CDR3 region is CASSLAGIEQYF. The CDR3 DNA follows: TGTGCCAGCAGCTTAGCGGGTATCGAGCAGTACTTC.